This T cell receptor beta chain was sequenced during a study of metastatic and nonmetastatic thyroid tumors. This clone is medium-sized by share. The germline V gene encodes CDR1 DFQATT and CDR2 SNEGSKA (reference sequence). The CDR3 is made up of 16 amino acids. With V trimmed by 3 bases and J by 5 bases, 13 bases remained unmatched. Authors' methods: The study built a papillary thyroid cancer distant-metastasis classifier from CDR3 differences across clinicopathological groups. MiXCR was used by TCRdb to re-call the PCR reads. TCRdb assigned the V and J calls; the authors' analysis was not used. The sample has over 5,500 clones, approximately 18% seen once. All patients were untreated before thyroid surgery.

This TCR derives from a female donor with papillary thyroid cancer or a benign thyroid nodule (not recorded which). Some clones in this sample may be carry-over from other donors' samples. The gene calls are TRBV20-1 and TRBJ1-2, with 9 bases lining up with TRBD1. Input material: adjacent normal tissue. The CDR3 loop reads CSARGATGGLVYGYTF. CDR3 nucleotide sequence: TGCAGTGCTAGGGGTGCTACAGGGGGCCTAGTATATGGCTACACCTTC.